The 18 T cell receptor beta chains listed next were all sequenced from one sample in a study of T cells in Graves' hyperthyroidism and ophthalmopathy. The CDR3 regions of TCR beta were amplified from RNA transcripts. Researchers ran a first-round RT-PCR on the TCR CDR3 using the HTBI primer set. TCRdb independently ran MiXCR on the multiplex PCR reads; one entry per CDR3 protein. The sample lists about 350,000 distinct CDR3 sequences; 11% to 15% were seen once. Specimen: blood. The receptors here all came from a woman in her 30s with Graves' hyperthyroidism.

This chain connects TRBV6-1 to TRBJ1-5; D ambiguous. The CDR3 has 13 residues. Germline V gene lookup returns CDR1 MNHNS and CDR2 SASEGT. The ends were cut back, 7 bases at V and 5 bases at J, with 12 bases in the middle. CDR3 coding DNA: TGTGCCAGCAAGATAGGGTGGGATCAGCCCCAGCATTTT. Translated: CASKIGWDQPQHF.

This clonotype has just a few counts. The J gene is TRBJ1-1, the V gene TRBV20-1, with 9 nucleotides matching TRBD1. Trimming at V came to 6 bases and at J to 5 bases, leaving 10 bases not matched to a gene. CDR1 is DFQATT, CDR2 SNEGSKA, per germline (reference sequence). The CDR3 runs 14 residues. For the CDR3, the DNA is TGCAGTGCATCGGCCAGGACAGGGGCGACTGAAGCTTTCTTT. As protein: CSASARTGATEAFF.

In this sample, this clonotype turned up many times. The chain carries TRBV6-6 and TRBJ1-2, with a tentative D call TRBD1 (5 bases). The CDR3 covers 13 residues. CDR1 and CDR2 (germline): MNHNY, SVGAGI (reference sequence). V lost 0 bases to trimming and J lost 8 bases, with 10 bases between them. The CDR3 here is CASSYSGTEGYTF. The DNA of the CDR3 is TGTGCCAGCAGTTACTCCGGGACGGAAGGCTACACCTTC.

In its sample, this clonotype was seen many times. CDR3 protein: CASSLAGQGSSYTF. CDR3 coding DNA: TGTGCCAGCAGCTTAGCAGGACAGGGGAGCAGCTACACCTTC. The chain uses TRBV7-6 and TRBJ1-2, with 9 bases lining up with TRBD1. The V gene end was trimmed by 0 bases and the J gene end by 9 bases; junction bases not matched to a gene: 5. The CDR3 is 14 amino acids. CDR1 and CDR2 (germline): SGHVS, FNYEAQ.

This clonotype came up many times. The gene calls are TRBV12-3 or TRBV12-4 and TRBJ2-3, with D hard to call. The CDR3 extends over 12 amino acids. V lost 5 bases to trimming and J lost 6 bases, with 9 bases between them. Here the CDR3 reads CASSRMGDTQYF. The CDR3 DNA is TGTGCCAGCAGTCGAATGGGGGATACGCAGTATTTT.

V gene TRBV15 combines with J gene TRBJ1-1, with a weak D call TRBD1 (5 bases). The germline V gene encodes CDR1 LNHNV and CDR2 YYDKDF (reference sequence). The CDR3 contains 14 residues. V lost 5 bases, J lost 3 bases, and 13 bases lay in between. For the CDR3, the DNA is TGTGCCACCAGCGCCGGTGGGGCGGACACTGAAGCTTTCTTT. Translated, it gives CATSAGGADTEAFF.

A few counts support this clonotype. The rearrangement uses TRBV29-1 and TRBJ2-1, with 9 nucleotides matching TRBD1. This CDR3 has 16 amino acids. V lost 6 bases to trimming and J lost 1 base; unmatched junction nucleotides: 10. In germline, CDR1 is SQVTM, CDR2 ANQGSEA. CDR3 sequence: CSVARATGGSYNEQFF. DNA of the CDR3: TGCAGCGTCGCGCGAGCGACAGGGGGATCCTACAATGAGCAGTTCTTC.

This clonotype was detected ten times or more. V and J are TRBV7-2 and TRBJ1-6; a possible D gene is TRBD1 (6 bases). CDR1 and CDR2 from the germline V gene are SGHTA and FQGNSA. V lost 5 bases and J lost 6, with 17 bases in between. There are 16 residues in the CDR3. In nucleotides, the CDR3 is TGTGCCAGCAGCCAACGACAGGCTCCCATTAATTCACCCCTCCACTTT. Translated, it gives CASSQRQAPINSPLHF.

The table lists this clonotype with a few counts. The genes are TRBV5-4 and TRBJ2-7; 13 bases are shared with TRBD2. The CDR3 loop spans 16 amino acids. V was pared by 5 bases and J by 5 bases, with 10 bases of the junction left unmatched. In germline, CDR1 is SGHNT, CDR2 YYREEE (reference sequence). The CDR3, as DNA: TGTGCCAGCAGGCAGGGCGGTGGACTAGCGGGAGACGAGCAGTACTTC. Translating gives CASRQGGGLAGDEQYF.

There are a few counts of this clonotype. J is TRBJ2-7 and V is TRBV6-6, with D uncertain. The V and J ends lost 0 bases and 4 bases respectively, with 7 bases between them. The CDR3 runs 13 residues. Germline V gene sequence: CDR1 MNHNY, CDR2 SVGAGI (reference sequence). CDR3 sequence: CASSYSYGYEQYF. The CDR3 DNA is TGTGCCAGCAGTTACTCGTACGGGTACGAGCAGTACTTC.

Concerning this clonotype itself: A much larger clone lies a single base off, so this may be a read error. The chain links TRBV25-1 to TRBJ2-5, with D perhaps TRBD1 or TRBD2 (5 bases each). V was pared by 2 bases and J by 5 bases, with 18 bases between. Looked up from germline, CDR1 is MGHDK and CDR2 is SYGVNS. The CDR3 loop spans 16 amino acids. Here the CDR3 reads CASSEQGRGVAETQYF. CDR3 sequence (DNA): TGTGCCAGCAGTGAACAGGGACGTGGGGTAGCGGAGACCCAGTACTTC.

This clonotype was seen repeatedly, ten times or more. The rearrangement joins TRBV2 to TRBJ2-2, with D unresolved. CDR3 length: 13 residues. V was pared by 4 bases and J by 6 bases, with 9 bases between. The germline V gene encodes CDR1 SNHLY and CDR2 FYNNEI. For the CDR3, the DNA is TGTGCCAGCAGTGTCCCCTTGCCCGGGGAGCTGTTTTTT. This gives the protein CASSVPLPGELFF.

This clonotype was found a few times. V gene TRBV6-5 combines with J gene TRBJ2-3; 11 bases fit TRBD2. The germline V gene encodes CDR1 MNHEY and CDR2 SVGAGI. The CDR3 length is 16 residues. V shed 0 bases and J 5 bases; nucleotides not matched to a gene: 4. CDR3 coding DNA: TGTGCCAGCAGTTACTCTACTAGCGGGAGTAGAGATACGCAGTATTTT. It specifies CASSYSTSGSRDTQYF.

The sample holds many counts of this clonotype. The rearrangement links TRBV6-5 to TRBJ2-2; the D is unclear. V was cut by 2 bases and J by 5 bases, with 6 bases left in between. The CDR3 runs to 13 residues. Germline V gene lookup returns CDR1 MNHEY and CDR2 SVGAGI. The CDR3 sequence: CASSYRQTGELFF. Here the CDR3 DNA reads TGTGCCAGCAGTTACCGGCAGACCGGGGAGCTGTTTTTT.

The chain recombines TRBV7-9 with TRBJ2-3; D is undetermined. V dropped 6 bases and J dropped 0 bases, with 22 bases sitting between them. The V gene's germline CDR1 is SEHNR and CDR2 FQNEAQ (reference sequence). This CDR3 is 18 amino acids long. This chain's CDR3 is CASRQKPRTETSTDTQYF. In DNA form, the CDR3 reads TGTGCCAGCAGACAAAAACCTCGGACGGAGACTAGCACAGATACGCAGTATTTT.

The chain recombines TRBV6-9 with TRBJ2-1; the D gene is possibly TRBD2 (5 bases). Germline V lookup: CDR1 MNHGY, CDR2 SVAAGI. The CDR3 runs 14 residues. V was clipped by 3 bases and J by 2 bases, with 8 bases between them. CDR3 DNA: TGTGCCAGCAGTTACGTCGGGGCCTACAATGAGCAGTTCTTC. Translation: CASSYVGAYNEQFF.

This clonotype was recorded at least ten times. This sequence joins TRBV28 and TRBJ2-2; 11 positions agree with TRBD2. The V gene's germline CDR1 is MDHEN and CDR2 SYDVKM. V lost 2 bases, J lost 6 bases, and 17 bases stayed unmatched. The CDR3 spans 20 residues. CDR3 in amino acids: CASSLSRSIWLAGGPGELFF. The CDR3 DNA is TGTGCCAGCAGTTTAAGTCGTAGTATTTGGCTAGCGGGAGGTCCCGGGGAGCTGTTTTTT.

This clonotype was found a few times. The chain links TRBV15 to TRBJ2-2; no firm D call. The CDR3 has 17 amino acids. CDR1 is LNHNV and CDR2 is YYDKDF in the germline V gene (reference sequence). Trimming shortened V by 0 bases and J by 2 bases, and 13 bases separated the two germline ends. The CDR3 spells CATSRDMAAVNTGELFF. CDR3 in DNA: TGTGCCACCAGCAGAGATATGGCTGCTGTTAACACCGGGGAGCTGTTTTTT.